This TCR beta chain was sequenced during a study of regulatory T cells in long-lasting Graves disease. In the study overall: Positivity for TSH receptor antibodies plus over 5 years of antithyroid drugs meant persistent Graves' disease. Findings and caveats of the study: Newly diagnosed patients shared 950 to 1,000 public clonotypes; persistent patients shared around 2,500.

Documented time point: persistent/refractory GD, antithyroid drugs over 5 years with positive TRAb. The authors made the TCR library using RNA they extracted from PBMCs. It was an endocrinology department in Xi'an, China, that provided the patients. CDR3 length: 14 residues. Germline V gene data show CDR1 as MDHEN and CDR2 as SYDVKM. V shed 8 bases and J shed 3 bases, with 16 bases lying between them. Through Arm-PCR of CDR3 regions and iRepertoire HTBI primers, TCR beta libraries were built. TCRdb re-analysed the multiplex PCR reads in MiXCR, keeping a single row per CDR3 protein. The table has roughly 400,000 distinct CDR3 sequences, less than 25% seen once. This clonotype was recorded at least ten times. No antigen is known for it.

J is TRBJ1-1 and V is TRBV28; a possible D gene is TRBD1 (5 bases). The sample here was peripheral blood mononuclear cells (PBMCs), taken when the disease was refractory, from a patient treated with antithyroid drugs. The sequence came from a female donor with Graves disease. The chain's CDR3 is CASVSPGLDTEAFF. For the CDR3, the DNA is TGTGCCAGCGTGTCCCCGGGGCTTGACACTGAAGCTTTCTTT.